This entry concerns a single T cell receptor beta chain. Its antigen remains unidentified. Germline V gene sequence: CDR1 SGHRS, CDR2 YFSETQ. The CDR3 is 13 residues long. Time point: newly diagnosed GD, antithyroid drugs for less than 3 months. PBMC-extracted RNA yielded the TCR library. This record belongs to a study of regulatory T cells in long-lasting Graves disease. Building of the TCR beta libraries involved iRepertoire HTBI primers and Arm-PCR of CDR3 regions. TCRdb fed the multiplex PCR reads into MiXCR, producing one record per CDR3 protein. This table has about 200,000 distinct CDR3 sequences, 15% to 20% appearing once. General observations from the study: Accuracy might have suffered from few samples.

Another study also made use of these data, one on T cells in Graves' hyperthyroidism and ophthalmopathy.

The clonotype was recovered from a woman under 40 with Graves disease. This sequence joins TRBV5-1 and TRBJ2-5; the D is unclear. The DNA end is a closer match to TRBJ2-1, so the J assignment may be wrong. This material consisted of peripheral blood mononuclear cells (PBMCs), taken at new diagnosis, from a patient treated with antithyroid drugs. The CDR3 DNA reads TGCGCCAGCAGCTTAACGGGCCGGGTCGAGCAGTTCTTC. It encodes CASSLTGRVEQFF.